This entry features one T cell receptor beta chain sequence. Its antigen is currently unknown. Germline assignment: CDR1 SEHNR and CDR2 FQNEAQ (reference sequence). J gave up 3 bases and V 6 bases, and 7 bases lay outside the gene matches. The CDR3 is 14 amino acids. This sample is part of a study of cytomegalovirus exposure and HLA in healthy donors. Notes on the study in general: Later work found that TCR association rates differed between HLA loci; DRB1 had the most and HLA-C the fewest. A few CMV-associated chains were confirmed in vitro to be specific for CMV antigens. It was shown in a later analysis that HLA-associated TCR beta chains were more clonally expanded than other, equally common chains. Being indistinguishable, some V segments were excluded, TRBV6-2 and TRBV6-3 among them.

In the PCR, 60 Vbeta and 13 Jbeta primers were used. Profiled with immunoSEQ multiplex PCR; TCRdb holds only in-frame clones, not every one. The repertoire has about 130,000 clones, around 72% of them found once; the top ten carry approximately 2.6%. Sequenced: PBMCs. This sequence was found in a human donor in good health. The chain uses TRBV7-9 and TRBJ1-1; the match to TRBD1 covers 7 bases. DNA for the CDR3: TGTGCCAGCAGTTCTCAGGGGGGTCACACTGAAGCTTTCTTT. This translates into CASSSQGGHTEAFF.